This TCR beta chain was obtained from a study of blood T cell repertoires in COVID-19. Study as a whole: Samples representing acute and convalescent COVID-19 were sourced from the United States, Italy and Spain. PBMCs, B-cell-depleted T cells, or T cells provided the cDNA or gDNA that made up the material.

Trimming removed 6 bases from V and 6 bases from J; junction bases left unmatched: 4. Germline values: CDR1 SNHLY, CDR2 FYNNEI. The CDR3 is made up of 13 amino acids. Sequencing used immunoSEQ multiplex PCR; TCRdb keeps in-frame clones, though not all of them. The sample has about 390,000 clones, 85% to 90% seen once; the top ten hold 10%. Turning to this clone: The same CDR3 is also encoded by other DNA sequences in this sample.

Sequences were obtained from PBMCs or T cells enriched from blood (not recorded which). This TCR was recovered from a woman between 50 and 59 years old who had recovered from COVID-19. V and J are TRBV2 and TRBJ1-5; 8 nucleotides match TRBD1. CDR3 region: CASSGQGSQPQHF. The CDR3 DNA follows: TGTGCCAGCAGCGGACAGGGAAGTCAGCCCCAGCATTTT.